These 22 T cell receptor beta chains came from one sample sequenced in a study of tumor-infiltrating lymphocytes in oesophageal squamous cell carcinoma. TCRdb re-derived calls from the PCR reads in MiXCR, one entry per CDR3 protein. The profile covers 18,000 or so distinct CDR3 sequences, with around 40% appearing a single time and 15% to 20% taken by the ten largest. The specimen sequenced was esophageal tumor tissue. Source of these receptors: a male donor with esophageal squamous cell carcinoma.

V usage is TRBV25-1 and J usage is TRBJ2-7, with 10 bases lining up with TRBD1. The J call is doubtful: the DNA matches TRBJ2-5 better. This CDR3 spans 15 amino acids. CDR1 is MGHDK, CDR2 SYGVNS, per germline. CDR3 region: CASSDGTGVQETQYF. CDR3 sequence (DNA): TGTGCCAGCAGTGATGGGACAGGGGTGCAAGAGACCCAGTACTTC.

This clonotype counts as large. The CDR3 DNA sequence: TGTGCCAGCAGCCTAGGTTACGAGCAGTACTTC. As protein: CASSLGYEQYF. V is TRBV14 and J is TRBJ2-7; D is unclear. V was pared by 4 bases and J by 4 bases, with 5 bases between. Germline CDR1 is SGHDN and CDR2 is FVKESK. This CDR3 region has 11 residues.

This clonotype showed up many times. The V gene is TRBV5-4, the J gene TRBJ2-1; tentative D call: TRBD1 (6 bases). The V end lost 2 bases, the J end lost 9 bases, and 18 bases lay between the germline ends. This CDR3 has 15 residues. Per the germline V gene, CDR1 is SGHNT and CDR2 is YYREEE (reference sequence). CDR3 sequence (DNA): TGTGCCAGCAGCTTTCAACAGGGTTGGGTGGGTGAGCAGTTCTTC. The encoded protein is CASSFQQGWVGEQFF. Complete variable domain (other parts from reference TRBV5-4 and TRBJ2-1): ETGVTQSPTHLIKTRGQQVTLRCSSQSGHNTVSWYQQALGQGPQFIFQYYREEENGRGNFPPRFSGLQFPNYSSELNVNALELDDSALYLCASSFQQGWVGEQFFGPGTRLTVL.

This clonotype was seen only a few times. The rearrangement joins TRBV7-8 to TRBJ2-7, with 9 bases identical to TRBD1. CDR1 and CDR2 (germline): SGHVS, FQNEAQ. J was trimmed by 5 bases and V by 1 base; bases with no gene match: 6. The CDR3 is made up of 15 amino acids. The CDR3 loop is CASSLDRTGVDEQYF. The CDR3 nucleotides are TGTGCCAGCAGCTTAGATAGGACAGGGGTGGACGAGCAGTACTTC.

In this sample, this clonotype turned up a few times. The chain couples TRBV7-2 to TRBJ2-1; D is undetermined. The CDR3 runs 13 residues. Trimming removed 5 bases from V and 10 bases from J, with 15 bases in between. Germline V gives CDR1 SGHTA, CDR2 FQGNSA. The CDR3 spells CASSPALAGEQFF. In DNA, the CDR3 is TGTGCCAGCAGCCCAGCCTTGGCAGGAGAGCAGTTCTTC. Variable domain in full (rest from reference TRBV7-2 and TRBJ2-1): GAGVSQSPSNKVTEKGKDVELRCDPISGHTALYWYRQSLGQGLEFLIYFQGNSAPDKSGLPSDRFSAERTGGSVSTLTIQRTQQEDSAVYLCASSPALAGEQFFGPGTRLTVL.

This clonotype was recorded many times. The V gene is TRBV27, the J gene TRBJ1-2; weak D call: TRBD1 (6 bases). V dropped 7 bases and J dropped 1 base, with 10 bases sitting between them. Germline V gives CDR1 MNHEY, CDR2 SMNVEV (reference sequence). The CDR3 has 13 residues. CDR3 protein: CASTIRGNYGYTF. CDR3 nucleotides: TGTGCCAGCACCATCAGGGGTAACTATGGCTACACCTTC.

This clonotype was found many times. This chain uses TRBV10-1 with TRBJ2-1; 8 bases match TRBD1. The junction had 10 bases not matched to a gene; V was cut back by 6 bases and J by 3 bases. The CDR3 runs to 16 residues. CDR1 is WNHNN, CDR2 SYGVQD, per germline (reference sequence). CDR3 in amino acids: CASRAGSGTGYNEQFF. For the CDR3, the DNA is TGCGCCAGCAGAGCAGGCTCCGGGACAGGCTACAATGAGCAGTTCTTC.

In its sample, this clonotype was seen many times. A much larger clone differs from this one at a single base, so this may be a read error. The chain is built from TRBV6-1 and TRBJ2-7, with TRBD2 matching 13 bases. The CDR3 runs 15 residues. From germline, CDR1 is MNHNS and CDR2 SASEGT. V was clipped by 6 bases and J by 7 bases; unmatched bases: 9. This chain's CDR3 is CASSGTSGDYNEQYF. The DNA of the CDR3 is TGTGCCAGCAGCGGGACTAGCGGGGACTACAATGAGCAGTACTTC.

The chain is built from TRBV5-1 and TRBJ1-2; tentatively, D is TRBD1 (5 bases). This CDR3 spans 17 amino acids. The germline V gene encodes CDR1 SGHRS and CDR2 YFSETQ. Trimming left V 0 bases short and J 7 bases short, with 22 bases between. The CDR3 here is CASSLDPGQTSYGGYTF. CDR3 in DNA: TGCGCCAGCAGCTTGGACCCGGGGCAGACTTCCTATGGTGGCTACACCTTC. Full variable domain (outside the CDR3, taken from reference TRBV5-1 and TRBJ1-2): KAGVTQTPRYLIKTRGQQVTLSCSPISGHRSVSWYQQTPGQGLQFLFEYFSETQRNKGNFPGRFSGRQFSNSRSEMNVSTLELGDSALYLCASSLDPGQTSYGGYTFGSGTRLTVV.

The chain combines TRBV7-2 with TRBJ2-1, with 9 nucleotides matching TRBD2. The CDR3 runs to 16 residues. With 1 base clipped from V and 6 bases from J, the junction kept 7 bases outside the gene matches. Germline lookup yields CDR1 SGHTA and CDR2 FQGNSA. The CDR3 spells CASSLDSGRGSNEQFF. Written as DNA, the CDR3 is TGTGCCAGCAGCTTAGATAGCGGGAGAGGGAGCAATGAGCAGTTCTTC.

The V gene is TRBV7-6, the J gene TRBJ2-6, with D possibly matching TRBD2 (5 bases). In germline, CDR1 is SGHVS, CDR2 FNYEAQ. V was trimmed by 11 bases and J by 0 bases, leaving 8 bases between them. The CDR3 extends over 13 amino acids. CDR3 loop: CAQEASGANVLTF. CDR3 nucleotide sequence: TGTGCCCAGGAGGCCTCTGGGGCCAACGTCCTGACTTTC.

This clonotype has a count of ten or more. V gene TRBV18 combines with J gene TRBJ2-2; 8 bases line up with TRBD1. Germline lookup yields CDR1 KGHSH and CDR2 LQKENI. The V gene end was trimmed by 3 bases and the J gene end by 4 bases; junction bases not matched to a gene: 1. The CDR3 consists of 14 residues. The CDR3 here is CASSPGQGTGELFF. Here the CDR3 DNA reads TGTGCCAGCTCACCTGGACAGGGCACCGGGGAGCTGTTTTTT.

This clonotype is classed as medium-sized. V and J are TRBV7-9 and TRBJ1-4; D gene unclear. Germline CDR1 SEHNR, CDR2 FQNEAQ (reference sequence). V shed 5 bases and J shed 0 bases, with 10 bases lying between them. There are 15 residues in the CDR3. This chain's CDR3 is CASSPSIATNEKLFF. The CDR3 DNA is TGTGCCAGCAGCCCAAGTATTGCAACTAATGAAAAACTGTTTTTT. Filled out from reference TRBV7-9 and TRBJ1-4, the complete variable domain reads DTGVSQNPRHKITKRGQNVTFRCDPISEHNRLYWYRQTLGQGPEFLTYFQNEAQLEKSRLLSDRFSAERPKGSFSTLEIQRTEQGDSAMYLCASSPSIATNEKLFFGSGTQLSVL.

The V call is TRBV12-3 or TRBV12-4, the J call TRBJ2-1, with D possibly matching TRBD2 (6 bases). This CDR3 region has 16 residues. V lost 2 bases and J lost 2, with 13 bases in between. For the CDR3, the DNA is TGTGCCAGCAGTTTATGGGGGGAGGCGGCCTACAATGAGCAGTTCTTC. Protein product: CASSLWGEAAYNEQFF.

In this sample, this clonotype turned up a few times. The CDR3 DNA sequence: TGTGCCAGCAGCTTAGCGAGCGGGAGGGCCGTGACTGAGCAGTTCTTC. Translation: CASSLASGRAVTEQFF. This chain joins TRBV7-6 and TRBJ2-1; TRBD2 matches 10 bases. V was clipped by 0 bases and J by 9 bases; unmatched bases: 8. The CDR3 has 16 amino acids. CDR1 SGHVS and CDR2 FNYEAQ come from the germline V gene.

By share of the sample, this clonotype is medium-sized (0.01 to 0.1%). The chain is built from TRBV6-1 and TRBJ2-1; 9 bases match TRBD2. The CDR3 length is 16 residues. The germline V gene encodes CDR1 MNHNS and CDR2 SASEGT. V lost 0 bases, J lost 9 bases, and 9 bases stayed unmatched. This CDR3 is CASSEAWAGGPAEQFF. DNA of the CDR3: TGTGCCAGCAGTGAAGCATGGGCGGGAGGGCCGGCTGAGCAGTTCTTC.

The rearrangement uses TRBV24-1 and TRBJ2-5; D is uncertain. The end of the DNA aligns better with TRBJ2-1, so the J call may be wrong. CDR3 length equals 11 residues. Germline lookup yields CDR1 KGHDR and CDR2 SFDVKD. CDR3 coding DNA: TGTGCCACCAGTGAGGGTAGCGAGCAGTTCTTC. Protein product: CATSEGSEQFF.

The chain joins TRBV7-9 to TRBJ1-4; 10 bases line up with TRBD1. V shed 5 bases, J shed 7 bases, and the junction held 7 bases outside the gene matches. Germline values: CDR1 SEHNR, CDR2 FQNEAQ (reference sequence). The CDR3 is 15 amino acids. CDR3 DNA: TGTGCCAGCAGCCCGGGACAGGGGTCGGGTGAAAAACTGTTTTTT. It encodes CASSPGQGSGEKLFF.

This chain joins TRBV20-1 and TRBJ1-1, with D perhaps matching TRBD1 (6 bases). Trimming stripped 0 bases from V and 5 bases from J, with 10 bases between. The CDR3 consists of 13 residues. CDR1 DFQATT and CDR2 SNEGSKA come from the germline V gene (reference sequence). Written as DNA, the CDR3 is TGCAGTGCTAGAGAGGGGGCGAGGACTGAAGCTTTCTTT. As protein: CSAREGARTEAFF.

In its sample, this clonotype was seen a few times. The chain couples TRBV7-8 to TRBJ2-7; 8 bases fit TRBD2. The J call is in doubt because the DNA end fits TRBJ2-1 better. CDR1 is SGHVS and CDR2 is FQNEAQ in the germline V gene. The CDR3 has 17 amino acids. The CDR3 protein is CASSLVVAGGGYNEQFF. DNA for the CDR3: TGTGCCAGCAGCTTAGTGGTCGCGGGAGGTGGGTACAATGAGCAGTTCTTC.

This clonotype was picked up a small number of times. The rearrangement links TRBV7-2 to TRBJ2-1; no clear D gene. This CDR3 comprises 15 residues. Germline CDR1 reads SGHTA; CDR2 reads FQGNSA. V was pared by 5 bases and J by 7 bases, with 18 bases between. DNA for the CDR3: TGTGCCAGCAGCCAACGTTTATACGCCGGGAATGAGCAGTTCTTC. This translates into CASSQRLYAGNEQFF.

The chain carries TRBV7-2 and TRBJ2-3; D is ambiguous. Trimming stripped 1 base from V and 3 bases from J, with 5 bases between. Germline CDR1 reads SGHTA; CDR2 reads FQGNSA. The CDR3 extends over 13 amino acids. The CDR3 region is CASSLGRTDTQYF. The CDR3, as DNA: TGTGCCAGCAGCTTAGGGAGAACAGATACGCAGTATTTT. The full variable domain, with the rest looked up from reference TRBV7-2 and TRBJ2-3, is GAGVSQSPSNKVTEKGKDVELRCDPISGHTALYWYRQSLGQGLEFLIYFQGNSAPDKSGLPSDRFSAERTGGSVSTLTIQRTQQEDSAVYLCASSLGRTDTQYFGPGTRLTVL.